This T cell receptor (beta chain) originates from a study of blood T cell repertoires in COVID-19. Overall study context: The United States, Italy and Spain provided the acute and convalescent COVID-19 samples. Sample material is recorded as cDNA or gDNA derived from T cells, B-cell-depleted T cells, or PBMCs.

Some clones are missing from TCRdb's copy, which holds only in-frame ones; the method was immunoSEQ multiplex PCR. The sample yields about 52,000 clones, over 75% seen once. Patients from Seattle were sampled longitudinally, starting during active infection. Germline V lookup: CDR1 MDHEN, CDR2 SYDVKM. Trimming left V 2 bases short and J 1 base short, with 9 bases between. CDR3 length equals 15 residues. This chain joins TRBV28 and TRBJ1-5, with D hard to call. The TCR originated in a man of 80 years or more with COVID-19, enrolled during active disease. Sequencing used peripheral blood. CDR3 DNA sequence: TGTGCCAGCAGTTTAAAAAGAGCCAGCAATCAGCCCCAGCATTTT. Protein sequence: CASSLKRASNQPQHF.